This is a list of T cell receptor beta chains from one sample in a study of T cell responses to AZD1222 COVID-19 vaccine. Measured with immunoSEQ multiplex PCR; TCRdb has only the in-frame clones, and not every one. This table has about 130,000 clones, just over 85% appearing once. The sequenced sample was peripheral blood, obtained on day 0 of AZD1222 vaccination. The receptors were gathered from an adult in good health. Each CDR3 is given with its conserved first and last residue. Each record gives: D gene, V gene, J gene, clone size, CDR3 protein, CDR3 DNA. D genes are given only for firm matches. Size is stated for part of the rows, as once, few or many counts, or as a class when the clone is expanded.

d_call: NA; v_call: TRBV9; j_call: TRBJ1-6; clone_size: NA; cdr3_aa: CASSVKGGNSPLHF; cdr3_nt: TGTGCCAGCAGCGTAAAGGGTGGGAATTCACCCCTCCACTTT
d_call: TRBD1; v_call: TRBV5-1; j_call: TRBJ2-1; clone_size: NA; cdr3_aa: CASSLGQGASNEQFF; cdr3_nt: TGCGCCAGCAGCTTGGGACAGGGGGCGAGCAATGAGCAGTTCTTC
d_call: NA; v_call: TRBV5-3; j_call: TRBJ2-6; clone_size: NA; cdr3_aa: CARSLEGGASGANVLTF; cdr3_nt: TGTGCCAGAAGCTTGGAGGGGGGAGCCTCTGGGGCCAACGTCCTGACTTTC
d_call: NA; v_call: TRBV21-1; j_call: TRBJ2-7; clone_size: once; cdr3_aa: CASSKGGTNYEQYF; cdr3_nt: TGTGCCAGCAGCAAAGGTGGGACAAACTACGAGCAGTACTTC
d_call: NA; v_call: TRBV5-1; j_call: TRBJ2-2; clone_size: once; cdr3_aa: CASSSGMVTGELFF; cdr3_nt: TGCGCCAGCAGTAGTGGGATGGTCACCGGGGAGCTGTTTTTT
d_call: NA; v_call: TRBV5-1; j_call: TRBJ1-4; clone_size: few; cdr3_aa: CASSPTGATNEKLFF; cdr3_nt: TGCGCCAGCAGCCCTACTGGTGCAACTAATGAAAAACTGTTTTTT
d_call: TRBD2; v_call: TRBV7-3; j_call: TRBJ2-2; clone_size: few; cdr3_aa: CASSFSGLADTGELFF; cdr3_nt: TGTGCCAGCAGCTTCTCGGGACTAGCGGACACCGGGGAGCTGTTTTTT
d_call: NA; v_call: TRBV5-1; j_call: TRBJ1-4; clone_size: NA; cdr3_aa: CASSLSGQTTNEKLFF; cdr3_nt: TGCGCCAGCAGCTTGAGTGGGCAGACAACTAATGAAAAACTGTTTTTT
d_call: NA; v_call: TRBV6-5; j_call: TRBJ2-1; clone_size: few; cdr3_aa: CASSYPYNEQFF; cdr3_nt: TGTGCCAGCAGTTACCCTTACAATGAGCAGTTCTTC
d_call: TRBD1; v_call: TRBV5-6; j_call: TRBJ2-2; clone_size: NA; cdr3_aa: CASSPWTGWHGELFF; cdr3_nt: TGTGCCAGCAGCCCTTGGACAGGGTGGCACGGGGAGCTGTTTTTT
d_call: TRBD2; v_call: TRBV6-5; j_call: TRBJ2-1; clone_size: few; cdr3_aa: CASTGTSLREQFF; cdr3_nt: TGTGCCAGCACTGGGACTAGTCTCCGTGAGCAGTTCTTC